The TCR beta chain described here comes from a study of CD8+ T cells in alopecia areata. Study results and limitations: How baseline CD8+ expansion relates to response remains uncertain (there was one nonresponder). Scalp clonality, together with expanded CD8+ clones among the top 100, fell significantly with tofacitinib. Higher clonality was seen in lesional scalp than in normal scalp, especially in alopecia totalis/universalis.

Comment on this clone: Its target is not known.

Treatment reported: oral pan-JAK inhibitor, 5-10 mg twice daily. V was cut by 1 base and J by 4 bases, with 11 bases left in between. The CDR3 spans 15 residues. Germline values: CDR1 SNHLY, CDR2 FYNNEI. RNA was extracted and reverse transcribed into cDNA as the sequencing template. Sequencing was performed with immunoSEQ multiplex PCR; in TCRdb, only in-frame clones are kept and a portion is missing. The sample holds over 100,000 clones, around 50% seen once. The J gene is TRBJ2-1, the V gene TRBV2; D gene unclear. The source is a human donor with alopecia areata. This sample comprised CD8+ T cells sorted from blood, obtained at week 24, from a patient treated with tofacitinib. The chain's CDR3 is CASSEGLETYNEQFF. The CDR3 coding sequence is TGTGCCAGCAGTGAAGGTCTAGAAACGTACAATGAGCAGTTCTTC.